This T cell receptor (beta chain) derives from a study of identical twins' blood T cells (dated by TCRdb to between 2011 and 2013). Background on the whole study: The 12 libraries, six for the alpha chain and six for the beta chain, yielded 45 million to 55 million Illumina reads in total. Using next-generation sequencing, the study compared the TCR alpha and beta chain repertoires of three pairs of monozygous twins to assess how genetics influences repertoire formation. General conclusions and limits of the study: The count of CDR3 clonotypes shared by two donors depended mainly on the product of the two donors' cloneset sizes, and twins did not clearly depart from this trend. Environmental influences could not be excluded as an explanation for twin similarity, since twins were reared together. The proposed role of the TCRalpha J segment in MHC recognition during thymic selection was stated to require validation by independent studies. V gene usage, even among non-selected out-of-frame TCRbeta clonotypes, was reported to be markedly more similar within twin pairs than between unrelated donors. Among the most abundant TCRbeta clonotypes, every donor shared more CDR3 sequences with her own twin than with unrelated donors.

The germline V gene yields MNHEY for CDR1 and SVGAGI for CDR2. V was cut back by 8 bases and J by 4 bases, leaving a gap of 12 bases between them. The CDR3 contains 14 residues, cysteine and phenylalanine counted. CDR3 DNA only is kept here, 42 bases in frame from base 1. The donors were six healthy women who made up three monozygous twin pairs. All three twin pairs had been raised together and were thought likely to have encountered the same vaccines and infectious agents. TCR cDNA libraries were prepared from RNA that was isolated from peripheral blood mononuclear cells. The library was built by means of 5' RACE. For sequencing, an Illumina Genome Analyzer IIx was employed. To prepare the RNA-based TCR cDNA libraries, a previously described protocol was followed, with several modifications. To prevent cross-contamination, barcodes specific to each sample were added to both ends of every TCR cDNA library during cDNA synthesis and amplification. In the authors' own workflow: Between about 95,000 and nearly 550,000 clonotypes were identified per individual, and roughly 2 to 3.6 million CDR3-containing reads were obtained per library. After reads with improper barcode index combinations were thrown out, a cloneset for each library was built using the MiTCR software. While assembling CDR3 clonotypes, MiTCR corrected PCR and sequencing errors and either filtered or rescued low-quality reads. Artificial out-of-frame clonotypes were mapped to in-frame sequences, with one indel allowed in the CDR3, and then removed. Similarity in V and J gene usage between donors was calculated as the Jensen-Shannon divergence divided by the mean entropy. TCRdb reprocessed the public reads (quality trimming at Q25 with fastp, clone calling with MiXCR) and kept in-frame beta chains. Every distinct CDR3 protein forms one entry, paired with its most common genes and DNA. Here the V and J calls rest on TCRdb's processing, not on the authors' analysis. This sample is represented by fewer than 450,000 distinct CDR3 sequences; roughly 27% of them were singletons. More than 5.5% of the sample is held by the ten biggest clonotypes.

In the case of this clonotype: The antigen it recognizes is unknown. Base qualities were left out, and no much larger clone turns up one base away.

The receptor chain draws on TRBV6-5 and TRBJ1-6, with the D gene not confidently named. The sequenced sample consisted of PBMCs. This clonotype was obtained from a woman between 18 and 55 years old in good health. Here the CDR3 is given as CASRRLIYNSPLHF. The DNA is as follows: TGTGCCAGCCGCAGGCTCATATATAATTCACCCCTCCACTTT.